This TCR beta chain was documented in a study of technical replicates of blood from several donors. Sequenced by immunoSEQ multiplex PCR; TCRdb stores in-frame clones only, minus some. The sample lists 60,000 to 85,000 clones, approximately 96% occurring once. With 4 bases removed from V and 5 bases from J, the gap between germline ends came to 12 bases. CDR3 size: 14 residues. Germline V lookup: CDR1 SGHTS, CDR2 YDEGEE. This receptor was obtained from a human donor in good health. The chain couples TRBV5-8 to TRBJ1-4, with D perhaps TRBD1 (6 bases). The sample comprised T cells isolated from PBMCs. The CDR3 DNA reads TGTGCCAGCAGCCCGTGGACAGTGAATGAAAAACTGTTTTTT. Translation gives CASSPWTVNEKLFF.